The 25 T cell receptor beta chains in this list originate from one sample, sequenced in a study of tumor and adjacent non-tumor tissue in lung cancer (dated by TCRdb to 2016 to 2018). RNA was isolated from bulk unsorted tissue, and RNA quality was assessed with a NanoDrop ND-1000 and an Agilent 2100. Distant non-tumor tissue taken more than 3 cm from the tumor edge was used as the normal lung sample. The library relied on multiplex PCR. Sequencing relied on an Illumina HiSeq 2500. TCRbeta libraries were built by three rounds of nested PCR using primers (Table S4), following protocols modified from ARM-PCR. Clones were called with MiXCR by TCRdb after fastp trimmed the public reads at Q25, and only in-frame beta chains were retained. One record per CDR3 amino acid sequence lists the most common genes and DNA. This sample has roughly 75,000 distinct CDR3 sequences in its table, and around 70% of those were observed once. 25% to 35% of the sample comes from the top ten.

Sequenced: distant non-tumor lung tissue. These TCRs come from a woman aged 45-65 years with non-small cell lung cancer.

About this clonotype: A read error may explain this, as a much larger clone is one base away. The CDR3 DNA reads TGTGCCAGCAGATCGGGGATAGACAGGAGCACAGATACGCAGCATTTT. Protein sequence: CASRSGIDRSTDTQHF. The rearrangement uses TRBV6-1 and TRBJ2-3; D perhaps matches TRBD1 (6 bases). With the DNA end fitting TRBJ1-5 better, the J assignment may be wrong. This CDR3 has 16 residues. Germline V gives CDR1 MNHNS, CDR2 SASEGT.

The V call is TRBV11-2, the J call TRBJ2-7; 7 bases agree with TRBD2. Looked up from germline, CDR1 is SGHAT and CDR2 is FQNNGV. J was trimmed by 2 bases and V by 7 bases; bases with no gene match: 11. The CDR3 contains 15 residues. CDR3 coding DNA: TGTGCCAGCAATCGCTTACGGGAGGACACCTACGAGCAGTACTTC. It yields the protein CASNRLREDTYEQYF.

With respect to this clonotype: One end of the junction fails to match germline, which may point to a read error. The J gene is TRBJ1-5, the V gene TRBV12-3 or TRBV12-4; TRBD1 might be the D (5 bases). This CDR3 comprises 14 residues. CDR3 coding DNA: TGTGCCAGCAGTGACACAGGTGGTTATCAACCCCAACATTTT. Translating it yields CASSDTGGYQPQHF.

As for this clonotype: Compared with germline, one end of the junction differs, possibly owing to a read error. The chain couples TRBV11-1 to TRBJ2-1; D call uncertain. The CDR3 covers 13 residues. Looked up from germline, CDR1 is SGHAT and CDR2 is FQDESV (reference sequence). The CDR3 bases are TGTGCCAGGAGCTTACCTTCGCTAGGTGAGCAGTTCTTC. Translated: CARSLPSLGEQFF.

This sequence joins TRBV4-1 and TRBJ1-1; the D gene is possibly TRBD1 (6 bases). The CDR3 is made up of 15 amino acids. V was cut by 3 bases and J by 4 bases, with 15 bases left in between. Germline CDR1 and CDR2: MGHRA and YSYEKL. The CDR3 here is CASSHLYRVGTEAFF. In nucleotides, the CDR3 is TGCGCCAGCAGCCACCTCTACAGGGTCGGCACTGAAGCTTTCTTT.

About this clonotype itself: The CDR3 ends on some other residue instead of the conserved phenylalanine or tryptophan, so this is likely a read error. No DNA is shown, since the ends of the CDR3 on it are uncertain; the CDR3 is the one TCRdb lists. The V gene is TRBV29-1, the J gene TRBJ2-1; the table calls TRBD2, which could not be checked here. Germline lookup yields CDR1 SQVTM and CDR2 ANQGSEA. The CDR3 is 15 residues long, counting both termini. CDR3 sequence reads: CSAKTSGTWGGEQSI.

This clonotype has just a few counts. A much larger clone sits a single nucleotide away, making a read error possible. The V and J genes are TRBV20-1 and TRBJ2-2; 8 nucleotides align to TRBD2. The germline V gene encodes CDR1 DFQATT and CDR2 SNEGSKA (reference sequence). V lost 3 bases and J lost 7; bases outside the gene matches: 7. The length of the CDR3 is 14 residues. The CDR3 DNA is TGCAGTGCTAGTGACGGGAGGGCTAACGGGGAGCTGTTTTTT. Its protein product is CSASDGRANGELFF.

Remarks on this clonotype: An end of the junction does not agree with germline; a read error may underlie this. The chain links TRBV6-1 to TRBJ2-7; 7 bases agree with TRBD1. Germline values: CDR1 MNHNS, CDR2 SASEGT. CDR3 length: 14 amino acids. The CDR3 sequence: CASRIGQASCEQYF. CDR3 nucleotides: TGTGCCAGCAGAATCGGACAGGCTTCCTGCGAGCAGTACTTC.

Concerning this clonotype itself: At one end the junction does not follow the germline gene, possibly because of a read error. CDR3 sequence reads: CSARGPGRDNDQFF. In nucleotides, the CDR3 is TGCAGTGCTAGAGGGCCAGGGAGGGACAATGACCAGTTCTTT. V and J are TRBV20-1 and TRBJ2-1; TRBD2 is a possible D gene (7 bases). This CDR3 has 14 residues. Germline CDR1 reads DFQATT; CDR2 reads SNEGSKA (reference sequence).

The V and J genes are TRBV4-3 and TRBJ2-7; TRBD2 matches at 8 bases. V shed 2 bases, J shed 5 bases, and the junction held 11 bases outside the gene matches. Germline V CDR1 and CDR2: LGHNA, YSLEER. The CDR3 has 16 amino acids. CDR3 sequence reads: CASSQNWRGALNEQYF. CDR3 DNA sequence: TGCGCCAGCAGCCAAAATTGGCGGGGGGCGCTTAACGAGCAGTACTTC.

This chain joins TRBV7-2 and TRBJ2-7, with D possibly TRBD1 on 5 matching bases. This CDR3 spans 14 amino acids. V was trimmed by 5 bases and J by 9 bases, leaving 20 bases between them. The germline V gene has CDR1 SGHTA and CDR2 FQGNSA. The CDR3 DNA is TGTGCCAGCAGCGAACTTACAGGTATTGGCGTGCAGTACTTC. This codes for CASSELTGIGVQYF.

About this clonotype itself: In this CDR3 the conserved last residue, phenylalanine or tryptophan, is missing, so a read error is likely. The chain uses TRBV11-3 and TRBJ2-2; the D gene could be TRBD1 or TRBD2 (5 bases each). CDR1 is SGHNT and CDR2 is YENEEA in the germline V gene. Trimming cost V 5 bases and J 1 base, with 11 bases left between them. The CDR3 is 15 amino acids. The CDR3 bases are TGTGCCAGCAGCCCGAGGGGCCGGAACACCGGGGAGCTGTTTTCT. Translated: CASSPRGRNTGELFS.

There are many counts of this clonotype. This chain links TRBV11-2 with TRBJ2-1, with 7 bases aligning to TRBD2. The junction had 14 bases not matched to a gene; V was cut back by 2 bases and J by 7 bases. Germline assignment: CDR1 SGHAT and CDR2 FQNNGV. The CDR3 spans 17 residues. CDR3 nucleotides: TGTGCCAGCAGCTTAAGGGGCGGGGCGGGAGAGAGAAATGAGCAGTTCTTC. Translating it yields CASSLRGGAGERNEQFF.

A remark on this clonotype: This sequence may be a read error, since a much larger clone differs from it by one base. The CDR3 does not close with the conserved phenylalanine or tryptophan, likely indicating a read error. The J gene is TRBJ1-5, the V gene TRBV6-6, with 10 positions matching TRBD1. CDR1 and CDR2 (germline): MNHNY, SVGAGI (reference sequence). The CDR3 contains 15 residues. V was clipped by 5 bases and J by 4 bases; unmatched bases: 5. This CDR3 reads CASSETGGWNQPQHC. DNA for the CDR3: TGTGCCAGCAGTGAGACAGGGGGCTGGAATCAGCCCCAGCATTGT.

The chain carries TRBV11-2 and TRBJ2-2, with unresolved D. V dropped 5 bases and J dropped 8 bases, with 12 bases sitting between them. The CDR3 sequence is 13 residues long. The V gene's germline CDR1 is SGHAT and CDR2 FQNNGV. The CDR3 DNA reads TGTGCCAGCAGCCAGGAGTCTTCAGGGGAGCTGTTTTTT. Translated, it gives CASSQESSGELFF.

This clonotype was seen only a few times. The genes are TRBV5-1 and TRBJ2-7; TRBD1 or TRBD2 may be the D gene (5 bases each). The CDR3 sequence is 13 residues long. V dropped 5 bases and J dropped 2 bases, with 11 bases sitting between them. Germline values: CDR1 SGHRS, CDR2 YFSETQ. CDR3 nucleotide sequence: TGCGCCAGCAGACTAGGGGAACCCTACGAGCAGTACTTC. It encodes CASRLGEPYEQYF.

Of note for this clonotype: A junction end diverges from the germline sequence, so it may reflect a read error. The rearrangement links TRBV20-1 to TRBJ1-5; 7 positions agree with TRBD1. Looked up from germline, CDR1 is DFQATT and CDR2 is SNEGSKA (reference sequence). This CDR3 is built from 14 residues. DNA of the CDR3: TGCAGCGCTAGAGGGACAGTTAGCAATCAGCCCCAGCATTTT. Its protein product is CSARGTVSNQPQHF.

For this clonotype: An end of the junction does not agree with germline; a read error may underlie this. The chain uses TRBV20-1 and TRBJ2-1; D uncertain. The CDR3 extends over 11 amino acids. Germline V gene lookup returns CDR1 DFQATT and CDR2 SNEGSKA (reference sequence). The CDR3: CSAPEAYEPFF. As DNA, the CDR3 is TGCAGTGCTCCCGAAGCTTATGAGCCGTTCTTC.

DNA of the CDR3: TGTGCCAGATGGGCGGCTAGCAGTCGCTACGAGCAGTACTTC. Protein product: CARWAASSRYEQYF. The rearrangement joins TRBV21-1 to TRBJ2-7; TRBD1 is the table's D call and was not checked against the DNA. TRBV21-1 is designated a pseudogene. This CDR3 has 14 residues.

The gene calls are TRBV11-2 and TRBJ2-2, with TRBD1 as a possible D gene (6 bases). The V gene's germline CDR1 is SGHAT and CDR2 FQNNGV. V dropped 7 bases and J dropped 16 bases, with 28 bases sitting between them. CDR3 size: 15 residues. For the CDR3, the DNA is TGTGCCAGCAAGGCGACAGGAAAGAACACCGGGGATCGGTTTTTT. Encoded protein: CASKATGKNTGDRFF.

Details on this clonotype: The conserved phenylalanine or tryptophan normally closing the CDR3 is absent here, so this likely arose from a read error. No DNA is shown, since the ends of the CDR3 on it are uncertain; the CDR3 is the one TCRdb lists. J is TRBJ1-1 and V is TRBV11-2; TRBD1 is taken as the D call from the table, unchecked against the DNA. Ends included, the CDR3 has 16 residues. Germline loops: CDR1 SGHAT, CDR2 FQNNGV. CDR3 protein: CASSRLAREKNTEALL.

This clonotype occurred many times. The rearrangement joins TRBV10-3 to TRBJ2-7; D is unresolved. Germline V lookup: CDR1 ENHRY, CDR2 SYGVKD. V lost 4 bases, J lost 2 bases, and 9 bases lay in between. The length of the CDR3 is 13 residues. The CDR3 sequence is CAISGTVTYEQYF. The CDR3, as DNA: TGTGCCATCAGTGGGACGGTTACCTACGAGCAGTACTTC.

This clonotype occurred once. The V call is TRBV5-1, the J call TRBJ2-5; TRBD1 matches at 10 bases. The V and J ends lost 4 bases and 1 base, in that order; junction bases with no gene match: 4. CDR1 is SGHRS and CDR2 is YFSETQ in the germline V gene. The CDR3 length is 15 residues. The CDR3 protein is CASSQGQGLQETQYF. The CDR3 bases are TGCGCCAGCAGCCAGGGACAGGGGCTCCAAGAGACCCAGTACTTC.

This clonotype was seen only once. At one end, the junction sequence differs from germline, possibly due to a read error. The chain links TRBV11-2 to TRBJ2-1, with D hard to call. The CDR3 runs 12 residues. The germline V gene encodes CDR1 SGHAT and CDR2 FQNNGV. DNA of the CDR3: TGTGCCAGCAGCTTAAGTATCGCTGAGCTGTTCTTC. Its protein is CASSLSIAELFF.

About this clonotype: This may come from a read error, since a much larger clone is one base off. J is TRBJ2-7 and V is TRBV5-5; 10 positions match TRBD1. In germline, CDR1 is SGHKS, CDR2 YYEKEE (reference sequence). V lost 5 bases, J lost 2 bases, and 7 bases stayed unmatched. This CDR3 spans 15 amino acids. The DNA of the CDR3 is TGTGCCAGCAGTAAAGACGGACAGGGGGCCTACGAGCAGTACTTC. It codes for CASSKDGQGAYEQYF.